This passage covers 10 T cell receptor beta chains from one sample sequenced in a study of blood T cell repertoires in COVID-19. The assay was immunoSEQ multiplex PCR, and TCRdb's table has in-frame clones only and misses some. The repertoire holds 200,000 to 250,000 clones, under 90% seen once, with over 6% in the top ten. Sequencing used peripheral blood. All receptors derive from a woman over 75 with COVID-19, enrolled during active disease.

V and J are TRBV2 and TRBJ1-4; D unclear. The CDR3 has 17 amino acids. The V and J ends lost 0 bases and 8 bases respectively, with 19 bases between them. Germline CDR1 SNHLY, CDR2 FYNNEI. Written as DNA, the CDR3 is TGTGCCAGCAGTGAAGCGCTTCGTCGAGGGAGAGGGGAAAAACTGTTTTTT. Amino acid sequence: CASSEALRRGRGEKLFF.

This chain joins TRBV7-6 and TRBJ1-3; 7 nucleotides match TRBD1. There are 13 residues in the CDR3. Germline trimming cut 3 bases from V and 4 bases from J; bases unmatched to any gene: 0. The germline gives CDR1 SGHVS, CDR2 FNYEAQ. CDR3 in amino acids: CASSLGQGNTIYF. CDR3 bases: TGTGCCAGCAGCTTGGGACAGGGAAACACCATATATTTT.

This clone was detected a few times. The genes are TRBV6-8 and TRBJ1-5; a weak D match, TRBD1 (5 bases). CDR3 length: 16 amino acids. Germline assignment: CDR1 MNHGY and CDR2 SAAAGT. The V and J ends lost 10 bases and 6 bases respectively, with 25 bases between them. The CDR3 loop reads CAITSGGGLLAQPQHF. CDR3 coding DNA: TGTGCCATCACCTCCGGCGGGGGGTTGTTAGCTCAGCCCCAGCATTTT.

This chain joins TRBV18 and TRBJ2-1; 8 bases match TRBD1. CDR1 is KGHSH, CDR2 LQKENI, per germline. V shed 5 bases and J 4 bases; nucleotides not matched to a gene: 7. CDR3 length equals 15 residues. For the CDR3, the DNA is TGTGCCAGCTCATTAGGGACAGGTGCATACAATGAGCAGTTCTTC. This gives the protein CASSLGTGAYNEQFF. The complete variable domain, with remaining parts taken from reference TRBV18 and TRBJ2-1, reads NAGVMQNPRHLVRRRGQEARLRCSPMKGHSHVYWYRQLPEEGLKFMVYLQKENIIDESGMPKERFSAEFPKEGPSILRIQQVVRGDSAAYFCASSLGTGAYNEQFFGPGTRLTVL.

The rearrangement uses TRBV6-1 and TRBJ2-1; 7 nucleotides line up with TRBD1. The germline gives CDR1 MNHNS, CDR2 SASEGT. This CDR3 is 15 amino acids long. Germline trimming cut 2 bases from V and 3 bases from J; bases unmatched to any gene: 4. The CDR3 spells CASSERTGDYNEQFF. The CDR3 region has the DNA TGTGCCAGCAGTGAAAGAACAGGGGACTACAATGAGCAGTTCTTC.

The chain has TRBV19 and TRBJ1-4; the D is unclear. The CDR3 has 8 residues. Germline V gives CDR1 LNHDA, CDR2 SQIVND (reference sequence). V gave up 11 bases and J gave up 10 bases, with 5 bases separating them. CDR3 nucleotides: TGTGCCGGCGGAAAACTGTTTTTT. Protein: CAGGKLFF.

This chain links TRBV18 with TRBJ2-7; 12 positions agree with TRBD1. After removal of 3 bases from V and 6 bases from J, the junction contained 3 bases not matched to a gene. Germline-derived CDR1 and CDR2 are KGHSH and LQKENI. The length of the CDR3 is 14 residues. The CDR3 DNA sequence: TGTGCCAGCTCACCCGGGACAGGGGGCTTCGAGCAGTACTTC. It yields the protein CASSPGTGGFEQYF.

The CDR3 nucleotides read TGTGCCAGCAGCTTCCAGGCAGGGTCCCTTGGAAACACCATATATTTT. Its translation is CASSFQAGSLGNTIYF. The rearrangement joins TRBV7-2 to TRBJ1-3; the D gene is possibly TRBD1 (5 bases). CDR3 length: 16 amino acids. CDR1 and CDR2 from the germline V gene are SGHTA and FQGNSA. Between the trimmed V and J ends, which lost 3 bases and 3 bases, there was a span of 15 bases.

V and J are TRBV15 and TRBJ1-4; D is uncertain. V was clipped by 5 bases and J by 8 bases, with 15 bases between them. Germline loops: CDR1 LNHNV, CDR2 YYDKDF (reference sequence). CDR3 length: 14 amino acids. The CDR3 here is CATSRASMREKLFF. The CDR3 nucleotides read TGTGCCACCAGCCGTGCCTCCATGCGGGAAAAACTGTTTTTT.

This clone came up many times. The chain combines TRBV5-4 with TRBJ1-1, with D perhaps TRBD1 (6 bases). From germline, CDR1 is SGHNT and CDR2 YYREEE (reference sequence). CDR3 length: 14 residues. Trimming shortened V by 3 bases and J by 5 bases, and 14 bases separated the two germline ends. CDR3 loop: CASSYTGKRTEAFF. In DNA form, the CDR3 reads TGTGCCAGCAGCTATACAGGGAAAAGGACTGAAGCTTTCTTT.